These T cell receptor beta chains were read from a single sample in a study of shared clonotypes between healthy human individuals. Generated by immunoSEQ multiplex PCR, the TCRdb table keeps only in-frame clones and is missing some. The data hold about 2.4 million clones, with 93% observed a single time. The sample consisted of naive CD4+ T cells from PBMCs. These receptors all come from a man between 18 and 35 years old in good health. Some clones in this sample may be carry-over from other donors' samples. Each CDR3 is given with its conserved first and last residue. The order of the fields is V gene, J gene, clone size, D gene, CDR3 DNA, CDR3 protein. D genes are given only for firm matches. Expanded clones are given a class, and other clones once, few, many or no size at all.

V: TRBV4-1
J: TRBJ2-6
size: once
D: .
DNA: TGCGCCAGCAGCCAAGATCAGGGTCTTTCTGGGGCCAACGTCCTGACTTTC
CDR3: CASSQDQGLSGANVLTF

V: TRBV19
J: TRBJ2-1
size: once
D: TRBD2
DNA: TGTGCCAGTAGTATAGTGGAGCTAGCGGGACACAATGAGCAGTTCTTC
CDR3: CASSIVELAGHNEQFF

V: TRBV18
J: TRBJ2-7
size: once
D: .
DNA: TGTGCCAGCTCACCGCAGGGCGGACCCTACGAGCAGTACTTC
CDR3: CASSPQGGPYEQYF

V: TRBV11-3
J: TRBJ2-5
size: once
D: .
DNA: TGTGCCAGCAGCTTAGCTCATGATTCGGGCGCGGAGACCCAGTACTTC
CDR3: CASSLAHDSGAETQYF

V: TRBV9
J: TRBJ2-7
size: .
D: .
DNA: TGTGCCAGCAGCGTAGCGCCGGGAGACTCCTACGAGCAGTACTTC
CDR3: CASSVAPGDSYEQYF

V: TRBV28
J: TRBJ1-2
size: .
D: .
DNA: TGTGCCAGCAGCCCCGTGTCGGGTTGGGTACTAAAGAACACCTTC
CDR3: CASSPVSGWVLKNTF

V: TRBV18
J: TRBJ1-1
size: few
D: TRBD1
DNA: TGTGCCAGCTCACGGGGACAGGGAAACACTGAAGCTTTCTTT
CDR3: CASSRGQGNTEAFF

V: TRBV10-1
J: TRBJ1-6
size: .
D: .
DNA: TGCGCCACCTGGTCACCCCTCCACTTT
CDR3: CATWSPLHF

V: TRBV6-1
J: TRBJ2-1
size: .
D: TRBD1
DNA: TGTGCCAGCATAGCCGGACAGGGCTTCAATGAGCAGTTCTTC
CDR3: CASIAGQGFNEQFF

V: TRBV21-1
J: TRBJ1-1
size: few
D: .
DNA: TGTGCCAGCAGCAAAGCTGACGACAAAGAAGCTTTCTTT
CDR3: CASSKADDKEAFF

V: TRBV28
J: TRBJ1-2
size: .
D: .
DNA: TGTGCCAGCAGTCCGCCGGGGACCGGCTATGGCTACACCTTC
CDR3: CASSPPGTGYGYTF

V: TRBV18
J: TRBJ1-5
size: few
D: .
DNA: TGTGCCAGCTCACAGCCCAATCAGCCCCAGCATTTT
CDR3: CASSQPNQPQHF

V: TRBV5-1
J: TRBJ1-5
size: .
D: TRBD1
DNA: TGCGCCAGCAGCCCGGGACAGGGGGCAGGTCAGCCCCAGCATTTT
CDR3: CASSPGQGAGQPQHF

V: TRBV5-1
J: TRBJ1-4
size: .
D: TRBD1
DNA: TGCGCCAGCAGCTTGGGACAGGGAGGGGAAAAACTGTTTTTT
CDR3: CASSLGQGGEKLFF

V: TRBV6-5
J: TRBJ2-7
size: .
D: TRBD2
DNA: TGTGCCAGCAGGCCGGGACTAGCGAACTACGAGCAGTACTTC
CDR3: CASRPGLANYEQYF

V: TRBV7-3
J: TRBJ2-1
size: .
D: .
DNA: TGTGCCAGCAGCCCCCGTAGATCGGGCAATGAGCAGTTCTTC
CDR3: CASSPRRSGNEQFF

V: TRBV10-3
J: TRBJ1-1
size: .
D: .
DNA: TGTGCCATCAGAACAGAGGTTAACACTGAAGCTTTCTTT
CDR3: CAIRTEVNTEAFF

V: TRBV7-6
J: TRBJ2-5
size: .
D: .
DNA: TGTGCCAGCAGCTCCACAGGAGGGGGGCAAGAGACCCAGTACTTC
CDR3: CASSSTGGGQETQYF

V: TRBV7-2
J: TRBJ1-2
size: .
D: TRBD1
DNA: TGTGCCAGCAGCCCGGGGACAGGGCTCGGCTATGGCTACACCTTC
CDR3: CASSPGTGLGYGYTF

V: TRBV28
J: TRBJ1-2
size: .
D: .
DNA: TGTGCCAGCAGTTTCAGAAACTATGGCTACACCTTC
CDR3: CASSFRNYGYTF

V: TRBV27
J: TRBJ1-5
size: few
D: .
DNA: TGTGCCAGCAGTTTCCAGGGCCAGCCCCAGCATTTT
CDR3: CASSFQGQPQHF

V: TRBV2
J: TRBJ1-3
size: .
D: .
DNA: TGTGCCAGCAGTGCACTGCCTGGAAACACCATATATTTT
CDR3: CASSALPGNTIYF

V: TRBV5-1
J: TRBJ2-5
size: .
D: TRBD1
DNA: TGCGCCAGCAGCTTGGTAGGGGGCTCAGAGACCCAGTACTTC
CDR3: CASSLVGGSETQYF

V: TRBV2
J: TRBJ2-3
size: .
D: .
DNA: TGTGCCAGCACGGGGACACAGAACACAGATACGCAGTATTTT
CDR3: CASTGTQNTDTQYF

V: TRBV29-1
J: TRBJ1-2
size: .
D: .
DNA: TGCAGCGTTGAAGCCGGGGCTAACTATGGCTACACCTTC
CDR3: CSVEAGANYGYTF

V: TRBV28
J: TRBJ2-2
size: .
D: .
DNA: TGTGCCAGCAGTTCAGGAAGCACCGGGGAGCTGTTTTTT
CDR3: CASSSGSTGELFF

V: TRBV4-2
J: TRBJ2-3
size: .
D: .
DNA: TGTGCCAGCAGCCAAGATAGGGGCATTGATACGCAGTATTTT
CDR3: CASSQDRGIDTQYF

V: TRBV4-2
J: TRBJ2-7
size: .
D: .
DNA: TGTGCCAGCAGCCAAGCCCACGAGCAGTACTTC
CDR3: CASSQAHEQYF

V: TRBV28
J: TRBJ1-2
size: .
D: .
DNA: TGTGCCAGCAGTCTCCAGGAGAACTATGGCTACACCTTC
CDR3: CASSLQENYGYTF

V: TRBV5-1
J: TRBJ2-2
size: once
D: .
DNA: TGCGCCAGCAGCTTGGATGTGTCGGGGGCCGGGGAGCTGTTTTTT
CDR3: CASSLDVSGAGELFF

V: TRBV28
J: TRBJ1-1
size: .
D: .
DNA: TGTGCCAGCAGCCGGGGGGGACACAACACTGAAGCTTTCTTT
CDR3: CASSRGGHNTEAFF

V: TRBV30
J: TRBJ1-1
size: .
D: .
DNA: TGTGCCTCCCTCGTCGGGGCGCGGGACACTGAAGCTTTCTTT
CDR3: CASLVGARDTEAFF

V: TRBV11-1
J: TRBJ2-5
size: .
D: .
DNA: TGTGCCAGCAGCTTCGCGCAAGAGACCCAGTACTTC
CDR3: CASSFAQETQYF

V: TRBV6-6
J: TRBJ1-1
size: .
D: TRBD1
DNA: TGTGCCAGCAGTTACTCCTCGGCAGGGGGCAGGACTGAAGCTTTCTTT
CDR3: CASSYSSAGGRTEAFF

V: TRBV21-1
J: TRBJ2-7
size: .
D: .
DNA: TGTGCCAGCAGCAACGCGGGGCCCTACGAGCAGTACTTC
CDR3: CASSNAGPYEQYF

V: TRBV27
J: TRBJ2-7
size: .
D: .
DNA: TGTGCCAGCAGTTCAACCAGGAGGGGAGAAAGGAGGATCTTTTCGTACGAGCAGTACTTC
CDR3: CASSSTRRGERRIFSYEQYF

V: TRBV18
J: TRBJ2-2
size: few
D: .
DNA: TGTGCCAGCTCTGCGAACACCGGGGAGCTGTTTTTT
CDR3: CASSANTGELFF

V: TRBV25-1
J: TRBJ1-1
size: once
D: TRBD1
DNA: TGTGCCAGCAGTGAACCCAGGGGGAGCACTGAAGCTTTCTTT
CDR3: CASSEPRGSTEAFF

V: TRBV10-2
J: TRBJ2-4
size: .
D: .
DNA: TGCGCCAGCAGTGGTCTAGGCAGGCGGTGGGAAAACATTCAGTACTTC
CDR3: CASSGLGRRWENIQYF

V: TRBV6-6
J: TRBJ1-5
size: .
D: .
DNA: TGTGCCAGCAGTTATAGGAGGGGGCAGCCCCAGCATTTT
CDR3: CASSYRRGQPQHF

V: TRBV4-1
J: TRBJ1-1
size: .
D: .
DNA: TGCGCCAGCACCCAACGGGACACGCTGAACACTGAAGCTTTCTTT
CDR3: CASTQRDTLNTEAFF

V: TRBV27
J: TRBJ2-1
size: .
D: .
DNA: TGTGCCAGCAGTTCAGTCTGGCGCTATGAGCAGTTCTTC
CDR3: CASSSVWRYEQFF

V: TRBV28
J: TRBJ1-5
size: .
D: TRBD1
DNA: TGTGCCAGCAGTTTACTTGACAGGGCAGTTCAGCCCCAGCATTTT
CDR3: CASSLLDRAVQPQHF

V: TRBV7-9
J: TRBJ2-7
size: .
D: TRBD2
DNA: TGTGCCAGCAGCTTTGTAGTCGGCGGGAGGGCATTCCCGGACGAGCAGTACTTC
CDR3: CASSFVVGGRAFPDEQYF

V: TRBV4-2
J: TRBJ2-7
size: .
D: .
DNA: TGTGCCAGCAGCCAAGGCCCCCTTTGGACCCCACGGCCCTACGAGCAGTACTTC
CDR3: CASSQGPLWTPRPYEQYF

V: TRBV30
J: TRBJ1-3
size: .
D: TRBD1
DNA: TGTGCCTGGAGGATAGCCGGGACAGCTGGAAACACCATATATTTT
CDR3: CAWRIAGTAGNTIYF

V: TRBV29-1
J: TRBJ2-6
size: .
D: TRBD1
DNA: TGCAGCGTCGCCGGGACAGGGTCCTCTGGGGCCAACGTCCTGACTTTC
CDR3: CSVAGTGSSGANVLTF

V: TRBV5-6
J: TRBJ2-3
size: .
D: .
DNA: TGTGCCAGCAGCTTGGCCTCTTCCAGCGGGCTAGCAGATACGCAGTATTTT
CDR3: CASSLASSSGLADTQYF

V: TRBV19
J: TRBJ2-2
size: .
D: .
DNA: TGTGCCAGTAGTATGAACCGGCGTTCAGTCACCGGGGAGCTGTTTTTT
CDR3: CASSMNRRSVTGELFF

V: TRBV28
J: TRBJ1-1
size: few
D: .
DNA: TGTGCCAGCAGTTTGCTGACAGGACCGAACACTGAAGCTTTCTTT
CDR3: CASSLLTGPNTEAFF

V: TRBV19
J: TRBJ1-4
size: .
D: .
DNA: TGTGCCAGTAGTATGAGGAGGCAGCTTGAAAAACTGTTTTTT
CDR3: CASSMRRQLEKLFF

V: TRBV19
J: TRBJ2-2
size: few
D: .
DNA: TGTGCCAGTAGTTCTGGTCCGCTGTTTTTT
CDR3: CASSSGPLFF

V: TRBV30
J: TRBJ2-3
size: .
D: .
DNA: TGTGCCTGGAGCCCCATTGCGGTCACAGATACGCAGTATTTT
CDR3: CAWSPIAVTDTQYF